Detailed here is one T cell receptor beta chain. The data are from a study of PD-L1 blockade in urothelial cancer. Looking at the study overall: Intravenous atezolizumab, 1,200 mg every 3 weeks, was begun by patients around 2014.

The time point is: pretreatment peripheral blood. Spiked synthetic TCR analogs estimated absolute template abundance per PCR. The data were produced by immunoSEQ multiplex PCR, yet TCRdb's version contains in-frame clones alone and is incomplete. The data show around 100,000 clones, around 87% seen once. The TCR originated in a man aged 55 to 70 with urothelial cancer. This sample comprised PBMCs, obtained around atezolizumab (anti-PD-L1) treatment.

The CDR3 is CASSEGQGSTYEQYF. CDR3 DNA sequence: TGTGCCAGCTCAGAAGGACAGGGATCGACCTACGAGCAGTACTTC. V usage is TRBV18 and J usage is TRBJ2-7; the match to TRBD1 covers 8 bases. The V segment lost 5 bases and the J segment 2 bases; nucleotides outside the gene matches: 8. CDR3 length: 15 residues. Germline-derived CDR1 and CDR2 are KGHSH and LQKENI.